Shown below are 4 T cell receptor beta chains from a single sample sequenced in a study of blood T cell repertoires in COVID-19. Data came from immunoSEQ multiplex PCR; TCRdb stores just in-frame clones and leaves some out. This table holds 95,000 to 100,000 clones, 70% to 90% found once. The material sequenced was peripheral blood. Receptors were obtained from a human donor with COVID-19, enrolled during active disease. The donor label of this sample is uncertain.

This chain connects TRBV28 to TRBJ2-7; TRBD2 agrees at 7 bases. Losses at the gene ends were 6 bases for V and 13 bases for J; bases not matched to a gene: 12. The CDR3 runs 12 residues. Germline CDR1 is MDHEN and CDR2 is SYDVKM. CDR3 in DNA: TGTGCCAGCAGCTTAAGGGACTATTATCTCTACTTC. Amino acid sequence: CASSLRDYYLYF.

The V and J genes are TRBV10-2 and TRBJ1-5; 7 bases map to TRBD1. CDR1 WSHSY and CDR2 SAAADI come from the germline V gene. Unmatched junction bases numbered 7, after V lost 4 bases and J lost 4 bases. The length of the CDR3 is 15 residues. This chain's CDR3 is CASSADRATNQPQHF. Written as DNA, the CDR3 is TGCGCCAGCAGTGCCGACAGGGCCACTAATCAGCCCCAGCATTTT.

The chain is built from TRBV4-1 and TRBJ1-2; a weak D match, TRBD1 (5 bases). Germline CDR1 reads MGHRA; CDR2 reads YSYEKL. V gave up 4 bases and J gave up 2 bases, with 20 bases separating them. The CDR3 totals 17 residues. The CDR3 loop is CASSLLPPPGLNYGYTF. CDR3 sequence (DNA): TGCGCCAGCAGCCTCCTCCCCCCTCCGGGACTAAACTATGGCTACACCTTC.

The chain carries TRBV28 and TRBJ1-1; D is unclear. The CDR3 is made up of 14 amino acids. Germline assignment: CDR1 MDHEN and CDR2 SYDVKM. V lost 5 bases, J lost 3 bases, and 13 bases lay in between. CDR3: CASSPRTEYTEAFF. The DNA for the CDR3 is TGTGCCAGCAGTCCCAGAACAGAGTACACTGAAGCTTTCTTT.